One sample yielded the 2 T cell receptor beta chains listed below, sequenced in a study of T cells in Graves' hyperthyroidism and ophthalmopathy. RNA transcripts yielded amplified TCR beta CDR3 regions. An initial round of RT-PCR targeting the TCR CDR3 relied on the HTBI primer set. TCRdb used MiXCR to reprocess the multiplex PCR reads, holding one entry per CDR3 protein. The sample contains under 800,000 distinct CDR3 sequences, less than 15% of which appear only once. Sequenced sample: blood. Receptors originate from a woman under 30 with Graves' hyperthyroidism.

Worth noting for this clonotype: A much larger clone lies a single base off, so this may be a read error. The CDR3: CASSPGREEKPFF. DNA of the CDR3: TGTGCCAGCTCACCAGGGAGGGAAGAAAAACCGTTTTTT. This chain links TRBV18 with TRBJ1-4; D is unresolved. CDR1 is KGHSH and CDR2 is LQKENI in the germline V gene. The CDR3 totals 13 residues.

V and J are TRBV30 and TRBJ2-6; D unresolved. From germline, CDR1 is GTSNPN and CDR2 SVGIG (reference sequence). This CDR3 has 15 amino acids. V shed 0 bases and J shed 2 bases, with 8 bases lying between them. CDR3 nucleotide sequence: TGTGCCTGGAGTGTAATGTATGCTGGGGCCAACGTCCTGACTTTC. Encoded protein: CAWSVMYAGANVLTF. The complete variable domain, with remaining parts taken from reference TRBV30 and TRBJ2-6, reads SQTIHQWPATLVQPVGSPLSLECTVEGTSNPNLYWYRQAAGRGLQLLFYSVGIGQISSEVPQNLSASRPQDRQFILSSKKLLLSDSGFYLCAWSVMYAGANVLTFGAGSRLTVL.